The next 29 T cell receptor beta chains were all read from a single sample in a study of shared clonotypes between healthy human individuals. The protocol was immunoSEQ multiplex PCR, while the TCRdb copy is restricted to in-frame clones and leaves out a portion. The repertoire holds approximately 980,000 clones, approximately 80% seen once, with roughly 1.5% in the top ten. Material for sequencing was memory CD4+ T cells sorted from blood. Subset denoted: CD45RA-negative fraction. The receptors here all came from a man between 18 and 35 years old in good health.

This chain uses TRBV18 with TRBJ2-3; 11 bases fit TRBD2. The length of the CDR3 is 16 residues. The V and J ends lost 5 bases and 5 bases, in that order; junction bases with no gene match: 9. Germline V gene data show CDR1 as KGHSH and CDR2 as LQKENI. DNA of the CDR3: TGTGCCAGCTCATCTCCGACTAGCGGGGATGTAGATACGCAGTATTTT. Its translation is CASSSPTSGDVDTQYF.

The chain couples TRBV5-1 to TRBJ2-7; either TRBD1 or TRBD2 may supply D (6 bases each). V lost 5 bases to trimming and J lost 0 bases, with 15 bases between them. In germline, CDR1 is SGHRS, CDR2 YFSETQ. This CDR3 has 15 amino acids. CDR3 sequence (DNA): TGCGCCAGCAGGTCGAGGGGGGAGATCTCCTACGAGCAGTACTTC. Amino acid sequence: CASRSRGEISYEQYF.

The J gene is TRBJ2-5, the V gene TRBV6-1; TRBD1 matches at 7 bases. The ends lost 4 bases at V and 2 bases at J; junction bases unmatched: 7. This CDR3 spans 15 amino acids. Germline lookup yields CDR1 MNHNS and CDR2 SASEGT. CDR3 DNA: TGTGCCAGCAGTGGTCGTCGGACAGGACAAGAGACCCAGTACTTC. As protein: CASSGRRTGQETQYF.

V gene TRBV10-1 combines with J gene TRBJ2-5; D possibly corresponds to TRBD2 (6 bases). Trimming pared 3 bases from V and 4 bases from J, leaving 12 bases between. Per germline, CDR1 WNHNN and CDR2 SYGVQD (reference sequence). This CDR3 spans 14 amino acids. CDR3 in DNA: TGCGCCAGCAGTGACGGGACTTTGGGAGAGACCCAGTACTTC. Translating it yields CASSDGTLGETQYF.

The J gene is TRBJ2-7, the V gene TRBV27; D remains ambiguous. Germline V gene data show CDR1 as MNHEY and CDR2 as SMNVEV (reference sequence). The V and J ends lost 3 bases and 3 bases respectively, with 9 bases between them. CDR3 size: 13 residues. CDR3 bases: TGTGCCAGCAGTTTTTCGGGCAGCTACGAGCAGTACTTC. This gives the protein CASSFSGSYEQYF.

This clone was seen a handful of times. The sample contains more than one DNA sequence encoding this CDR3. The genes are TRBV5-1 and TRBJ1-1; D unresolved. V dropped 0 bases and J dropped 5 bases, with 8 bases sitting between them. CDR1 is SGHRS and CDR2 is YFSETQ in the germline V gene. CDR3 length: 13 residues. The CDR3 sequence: CASSLGTGTEAFF. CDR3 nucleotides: TGCGCCAGCAGCTTGGGTACTGGTACTGAAGCTTTCTTT.

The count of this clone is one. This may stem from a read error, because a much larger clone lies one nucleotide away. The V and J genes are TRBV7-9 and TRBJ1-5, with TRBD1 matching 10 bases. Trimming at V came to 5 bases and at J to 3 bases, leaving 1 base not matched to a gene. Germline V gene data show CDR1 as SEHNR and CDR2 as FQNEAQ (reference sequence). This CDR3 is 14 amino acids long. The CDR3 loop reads CASSGTGDNQPQHF. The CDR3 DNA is TGTGCCAGCAGCGGGACAGGGGACAATCAGCCCCAGCATTTT.

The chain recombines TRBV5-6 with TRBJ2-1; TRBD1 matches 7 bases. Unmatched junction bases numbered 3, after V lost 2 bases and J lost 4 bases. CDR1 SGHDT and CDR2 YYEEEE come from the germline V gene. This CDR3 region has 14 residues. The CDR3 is CASSFGTEYNEQFF. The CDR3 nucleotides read TGTGCCAGCAGCTTCGGGACAGAGTACAATGAGCAGTTCTTC.

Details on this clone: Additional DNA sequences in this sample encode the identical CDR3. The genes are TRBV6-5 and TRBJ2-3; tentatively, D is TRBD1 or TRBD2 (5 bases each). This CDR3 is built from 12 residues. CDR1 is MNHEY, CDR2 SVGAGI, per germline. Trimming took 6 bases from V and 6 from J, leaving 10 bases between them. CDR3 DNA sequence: TGTGCCAGCAGGTCAGGGACGGATACGCAGTATTTT. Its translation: CASRSGTDTQYF.

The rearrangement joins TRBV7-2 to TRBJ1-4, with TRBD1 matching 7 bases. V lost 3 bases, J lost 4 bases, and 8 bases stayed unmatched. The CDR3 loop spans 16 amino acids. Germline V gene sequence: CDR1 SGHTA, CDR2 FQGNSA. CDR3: CASSFRQGTFNEKLFF. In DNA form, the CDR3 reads TGTGCCAGCAGCTTCAGACAGGGAACTTTTAATGAAAAACTGTTTTTT. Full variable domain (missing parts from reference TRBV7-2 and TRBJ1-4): GAGVSQSPSNKVTEKGKDVELRCDPISGHTALYWYRQSLGQGLEFLIYFQGNSAPDKSGLPSDRFSAERTGGSVSTLTIQRTQQEDSAVYLCASSFRQGTFNEKLFFGSGTQLSVL.

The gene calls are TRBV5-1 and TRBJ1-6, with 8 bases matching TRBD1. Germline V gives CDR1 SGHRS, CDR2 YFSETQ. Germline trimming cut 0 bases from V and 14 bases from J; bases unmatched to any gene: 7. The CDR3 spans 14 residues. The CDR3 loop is CASSLAGGASALHF. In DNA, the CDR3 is TGCGCCAGCAGCTTGGCAGGGGGCGCGTCGGCCCTCCACTTT.

In DNA form, the CDR3 reads TGTGCCAGTGGTACCCGGGCTAACTATGGCTACACCTTC. Translation: CASGTRANYGYTF. The chain couples TRBV19 to TRBJ1-2; no reliable D call. CDR1 and CDR2 (germline): LNHDA, SQIVND (reference sequence). The ends were cut back, 8 bases at V and 0 bases at J, with 10 bases in the middle. The CDR3 spans 13 residues.

The CDR3 sequence is CASSLRTALAGGSSYEQYF. In nucleotides, the CDR3 is TGTGCCAGCTCACTTCGGACAGCTCTAGCGGGAGGTTCGTCCTACGAGCAGTACTTC. The chain employs TRBV18 and TRBJ2-7; the match to TRBD2 covers 11 bases. Trimming removed 4 bases from V and 1 base from J; junction bases left unmatched: 15. The V gene's germline CDR1 is KGHSH and CDR2 LQKENI. The CDR3 covers 19 residues.

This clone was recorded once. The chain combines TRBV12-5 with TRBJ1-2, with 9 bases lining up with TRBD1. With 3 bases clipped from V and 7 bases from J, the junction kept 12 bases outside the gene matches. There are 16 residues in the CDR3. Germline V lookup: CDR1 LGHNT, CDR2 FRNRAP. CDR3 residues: CASGFLLRDRVRGYTF. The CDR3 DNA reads TGTGCTAGTGGTTTCTTACTCCGGGACAGGGTTCGTGGCTACACCTTC.

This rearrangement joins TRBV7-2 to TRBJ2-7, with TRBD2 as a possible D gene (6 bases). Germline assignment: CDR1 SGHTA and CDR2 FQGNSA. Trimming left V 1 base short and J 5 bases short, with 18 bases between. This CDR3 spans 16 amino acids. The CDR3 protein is CASSLDPGVSPNEQYF. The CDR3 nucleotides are TGTGCCAGCAGCTTAGATCCGGGAGTAAGTCCCAACGAGCAGTACTTC. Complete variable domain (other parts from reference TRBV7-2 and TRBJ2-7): GAGVSQSPSNKVTEKGKDVELRCDPISGHTALYWYRQSLGQGLEFLIYFQGNSAPDKSGLPSDRFSAERTGGSVSTLTIQRTQQEDSAVYLCASSLDPGVSPNEQYFGPGTRLTVT.

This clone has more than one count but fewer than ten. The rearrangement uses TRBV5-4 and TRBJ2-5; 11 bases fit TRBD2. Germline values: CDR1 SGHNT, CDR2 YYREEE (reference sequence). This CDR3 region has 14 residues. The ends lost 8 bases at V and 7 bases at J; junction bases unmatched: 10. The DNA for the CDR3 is TGTGCCAGTTCATTAGCGGGGGGGCACGGGACCCAGTACTTC. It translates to CASSLAGGHGTQYF.

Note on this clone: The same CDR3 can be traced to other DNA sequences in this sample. CDR3 sequence: CSARTGGEQYF. The DNA for the CDR3 is TGCAGTGCTAGGACAGGGGGCGAGCAGTACTTC. The rearrangement joins TRBV20-1 to TRBJ2-7; 9 bases map to TRBD1. CDR1 and CDR2 from the germline V gene are DFQATT and SNEGSKA (reference sequence). The CDR3 covers 11 residues. V was clipped by 3 bases and J by 6 bases; unmatched bases: 0.

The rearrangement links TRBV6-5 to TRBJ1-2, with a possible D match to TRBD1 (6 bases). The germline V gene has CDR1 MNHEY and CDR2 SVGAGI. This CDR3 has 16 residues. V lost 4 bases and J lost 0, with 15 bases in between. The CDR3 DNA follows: TGTGCCAGCAGTTTACGACAGGAACTGGCTAACTATGGCTACACCTTC. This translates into CASSLRQELANYGYTF.

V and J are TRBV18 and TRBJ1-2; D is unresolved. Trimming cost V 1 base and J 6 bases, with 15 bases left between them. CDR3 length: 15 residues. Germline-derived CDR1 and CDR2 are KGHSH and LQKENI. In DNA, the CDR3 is TGTGCCAGCTCACCACTATTGTGGAGCGAAGATGGCTACACCTTC. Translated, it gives CASSPLLWSEDGYTF.

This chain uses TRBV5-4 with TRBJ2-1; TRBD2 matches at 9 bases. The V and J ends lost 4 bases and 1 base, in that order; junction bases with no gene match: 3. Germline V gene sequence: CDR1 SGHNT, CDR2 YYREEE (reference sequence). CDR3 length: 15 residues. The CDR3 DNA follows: TGTGCCAGCAGCGTAGCGGGGGTTTCCTACAATGAGCAGTTCTTC. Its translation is CASSVAGVSYNEQFF.

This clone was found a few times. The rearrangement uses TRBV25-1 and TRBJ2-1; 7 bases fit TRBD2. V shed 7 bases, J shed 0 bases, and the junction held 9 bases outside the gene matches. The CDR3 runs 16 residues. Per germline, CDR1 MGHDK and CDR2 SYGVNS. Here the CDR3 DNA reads TGTGCCAGCACTGGGGAGAGGGAGGGCTCCTACAATGAGCAGTTCTTC. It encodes CASTGEREGSYNEQFF.

The CDR3 region is CASRKTSGGAYGDTQYF. The CDR3 coding sequence is TGTGCCAGCAGGAAGACTAGCGGGGGGGCTTATGGAGATACGCAGTATTTT. The chain combines TRBV2 with TRBJ2-3; TRBD2 matches at 14 bases. Germline V lookup: CDR1 SNHLY, CDR2 FYNNEI. The CDR3 extends over 17 amino acids. Trimming took 6 bases from V and 5 from J; bases not matched to a gene: 10.

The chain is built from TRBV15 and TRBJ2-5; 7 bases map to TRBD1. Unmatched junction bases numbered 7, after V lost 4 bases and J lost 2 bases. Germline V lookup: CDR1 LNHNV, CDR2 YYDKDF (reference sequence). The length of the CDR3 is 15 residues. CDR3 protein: CATSTSGGIQETQYF. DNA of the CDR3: TGTGCCACCAGCACCTCAGGGGGTATACAAGAGACCCAGTACTTC.

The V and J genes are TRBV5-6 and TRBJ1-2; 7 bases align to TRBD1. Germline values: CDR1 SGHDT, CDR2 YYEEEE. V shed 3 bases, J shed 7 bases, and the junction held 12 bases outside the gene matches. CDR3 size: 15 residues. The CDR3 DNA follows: TGTGCCAGCAGCTCTTGGGACAGTCGGTGGGGTGGCTACACCTTC. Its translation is CASSSWDSRWGGYTF.

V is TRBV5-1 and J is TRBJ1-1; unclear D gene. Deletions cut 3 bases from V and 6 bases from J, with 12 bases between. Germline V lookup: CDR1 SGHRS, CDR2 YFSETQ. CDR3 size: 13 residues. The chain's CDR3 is CASSSIDGSEAFF. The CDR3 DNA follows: TGCGCCAGCAGCTCTATTGACGGGTCTGAAGCTTTCTTT.

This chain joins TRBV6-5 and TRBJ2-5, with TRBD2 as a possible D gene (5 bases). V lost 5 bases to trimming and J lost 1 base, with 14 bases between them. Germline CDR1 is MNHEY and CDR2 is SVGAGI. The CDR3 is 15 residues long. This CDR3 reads CASSVLGMAQETQYF. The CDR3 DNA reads TGTGCCAGCAGTGTGCTCGGGATGGCCCAAGAGACCCAGTACTTC.

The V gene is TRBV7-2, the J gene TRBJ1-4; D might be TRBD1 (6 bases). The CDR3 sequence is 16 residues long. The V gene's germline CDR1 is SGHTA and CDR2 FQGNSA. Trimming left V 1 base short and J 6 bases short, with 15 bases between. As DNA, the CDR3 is TGTGCCAGCAGCTTAGGGGGGCGGCTCGGGGATGAAAAACTGTTTTTT. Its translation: CASSLGGRLGDEKLFF.

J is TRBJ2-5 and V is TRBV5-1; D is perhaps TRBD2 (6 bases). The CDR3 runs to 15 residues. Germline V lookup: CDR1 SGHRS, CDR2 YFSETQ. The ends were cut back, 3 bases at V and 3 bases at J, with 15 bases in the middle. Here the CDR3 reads CASSSWGTLEETQYF. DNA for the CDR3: TGCGCCAGCAGCTCGTGGGGGACTCTGGAAGAGACCCAGTACTTC.

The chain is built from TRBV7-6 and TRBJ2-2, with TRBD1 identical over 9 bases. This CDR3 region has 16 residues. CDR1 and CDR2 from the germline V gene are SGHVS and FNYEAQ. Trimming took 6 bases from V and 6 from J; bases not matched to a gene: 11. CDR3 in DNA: TGTGCCAGCAGGAAGACCGGGACAGGGTTTCCCGGGGAGCTGTTTTTT. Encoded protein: CASRKTGTGFPGELFF.